This T cell receptor (beta chain) was recorded in a study of shared clonotypes between healthy human individuals. V was cut by 2 bases and J by 7 bases, with 9 bases left in between. Per germline, CDR1 SGHAT and CDR2 FQDESV (reference sequence). The CDR3 is made up of 12 amino acids. Produced via immunoSEQ multiplex PCR; TCRdb's table is partial and in-frame only. The table shows around 700,000 clones, with around three quarters occurring only once. Healthy adults negative for HIV, lacking recent acute infections or vaccinations, served as donors. This chain links TRBV11-1 with TRBJ2-7, with unresolved D. The receptor comes from a woman in her twenties or thirties in good health. The specimen was memory CD4+ T cells sorted from blood. Noted subset: CD45RA-negative fraction. CDR3 residues: CASSLQKTEQYF. The CDR3 DNA follows: TGTGCCAGCAGCTTACAGAAGACAGAGCAGTACTTC.